This T cell receptor (beta chain) was sequenced for a study of spatial heterogeneity in lung cancer. Germline assignment: CDR1 KGHSH and CDR2 LQKENI. V was clipped by 0 bases and J by 6 bases, with 9 bases between them. This CDR3 has 14 amino acids. MiXCR was run by TCRdb on the 5' RACE reads, yielding one entry per CDR3 protein. The profile shows some 50,000 distinct CDR3 sequences, about 12% of them singletons. Regarding time point: sample taken at primary tumor resection. Whole RNA, isolated from tumor, nontumor lung or frozen PBMC, was sequenced without prior sorting. Sample: PBMCs, taken at surgery. The chain uses TRBV18 and TRBJ2-1; unclear D gene. The TCR sequence derives from a female donor with early-stage non-small cell lung cancer. The CDR3 DNA reads as TGTGCCAGCTCACCACCGGGGAAAGGCAATGAGCAGTTCTTC. It specifies CASSPPGKGNEQFF.